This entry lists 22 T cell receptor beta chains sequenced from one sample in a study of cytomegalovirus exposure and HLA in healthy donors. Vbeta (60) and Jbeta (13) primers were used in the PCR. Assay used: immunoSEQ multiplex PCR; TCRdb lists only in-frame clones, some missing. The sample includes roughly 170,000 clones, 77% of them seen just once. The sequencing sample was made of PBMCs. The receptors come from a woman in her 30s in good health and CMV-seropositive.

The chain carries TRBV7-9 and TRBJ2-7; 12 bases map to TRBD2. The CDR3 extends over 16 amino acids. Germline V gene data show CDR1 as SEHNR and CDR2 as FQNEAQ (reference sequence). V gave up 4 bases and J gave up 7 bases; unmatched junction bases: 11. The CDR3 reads CASSSGLAGVPKEQYF. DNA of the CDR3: TGTGCCAGCAGCTCGGGACTAGCGGGTGTCCCGAAGGAGCAGTACTTC.

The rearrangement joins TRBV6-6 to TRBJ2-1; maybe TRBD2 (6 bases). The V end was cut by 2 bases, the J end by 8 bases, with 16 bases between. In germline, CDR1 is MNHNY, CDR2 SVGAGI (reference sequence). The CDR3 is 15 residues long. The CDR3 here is CASSYRASEIHEQFF. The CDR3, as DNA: TGTGCCAGCAGTTACAGGGCTAGCGAGATACATGAGCAGTTCTTC.

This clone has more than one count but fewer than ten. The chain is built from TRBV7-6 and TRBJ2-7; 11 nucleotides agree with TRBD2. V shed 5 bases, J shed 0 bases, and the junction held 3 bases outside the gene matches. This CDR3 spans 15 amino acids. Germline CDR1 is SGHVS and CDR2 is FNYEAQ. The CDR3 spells CASSGTSGGSYEQYF. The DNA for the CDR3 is TGTGCCAGCAGCGGAACTAGCGGGGGCTCCTACGAGCAGTACTTC.

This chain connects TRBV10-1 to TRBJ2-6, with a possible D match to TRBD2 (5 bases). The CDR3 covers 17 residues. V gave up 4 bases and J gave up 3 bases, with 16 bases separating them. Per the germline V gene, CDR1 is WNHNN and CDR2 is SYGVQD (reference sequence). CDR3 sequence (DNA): TGCGCCAGCAGTGCCGGGTCGGCGGGTCTTGGGGCCAACGTCCTGACTTTC. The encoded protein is CASSAGSAGLGANVLTF.

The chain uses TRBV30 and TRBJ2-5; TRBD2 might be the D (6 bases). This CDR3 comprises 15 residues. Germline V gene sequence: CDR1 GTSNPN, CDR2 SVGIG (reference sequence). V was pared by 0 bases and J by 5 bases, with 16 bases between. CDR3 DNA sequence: TGTGCCTGGAGTGTACTTGGAGGGAGTGGCGAGACCCAGTACTTC. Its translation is CAWSVLGGSGETQYF. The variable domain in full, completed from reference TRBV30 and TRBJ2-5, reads SQTIHQWPATLVQPVGSPLSLECTVEGTSNPNLYWYRQAAGRGLQLLFYSVGIGQISSEVPQNLSASRPQDRQFILSSKKLLLSDSGFYLCAWSVLGGSGETQYFGPGTRLLVL.

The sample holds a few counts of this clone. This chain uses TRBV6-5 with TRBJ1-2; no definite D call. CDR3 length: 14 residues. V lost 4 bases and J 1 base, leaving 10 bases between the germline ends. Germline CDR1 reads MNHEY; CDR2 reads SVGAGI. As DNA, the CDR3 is TGTGCCAGCAGTTCCCGGTACCTTAACTATGGCTACACCTTC. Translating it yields CASSSRYLNYGYTF.

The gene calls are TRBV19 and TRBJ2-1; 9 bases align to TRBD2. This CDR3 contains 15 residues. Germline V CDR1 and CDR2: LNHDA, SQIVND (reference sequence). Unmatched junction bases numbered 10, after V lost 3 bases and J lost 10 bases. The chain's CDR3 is CASSMGLAGPREQFF. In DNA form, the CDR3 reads TGTGCCAGTAGTATGGGTCTAGCGGGACCCCGGGAGCAGTTCTTC.

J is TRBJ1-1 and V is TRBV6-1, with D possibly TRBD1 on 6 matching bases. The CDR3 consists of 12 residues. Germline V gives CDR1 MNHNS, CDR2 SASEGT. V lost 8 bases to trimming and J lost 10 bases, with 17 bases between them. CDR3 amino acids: CASPGGGVGAFF. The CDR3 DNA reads TGTGCCAGCCCTGGAGGGGGGGTAGGAGCTTTCTTT.

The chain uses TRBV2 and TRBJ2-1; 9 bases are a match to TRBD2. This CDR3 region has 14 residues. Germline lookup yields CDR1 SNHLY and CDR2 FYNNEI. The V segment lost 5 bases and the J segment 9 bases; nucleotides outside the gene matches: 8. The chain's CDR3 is CASSPRTSDVEQFF. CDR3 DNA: TGTGCCAGCAGTCCGAGGACTAGCGATGTTGAGCAGTTCTTC.

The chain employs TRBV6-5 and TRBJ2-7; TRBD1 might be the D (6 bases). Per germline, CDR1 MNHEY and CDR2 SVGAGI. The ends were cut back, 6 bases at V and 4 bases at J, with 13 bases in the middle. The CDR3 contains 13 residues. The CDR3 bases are TGTGCCAGCAGCCGGACAGCTAAATACGAGCAGTACTTC. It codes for CASSRTAKYEQYF.

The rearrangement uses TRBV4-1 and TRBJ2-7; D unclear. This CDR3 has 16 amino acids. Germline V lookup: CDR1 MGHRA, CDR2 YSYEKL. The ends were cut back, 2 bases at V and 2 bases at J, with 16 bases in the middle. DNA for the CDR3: TGCGCCAGCAGCCAATCCCCTCTACTCGTAACCTACGAGCAGTACTTC. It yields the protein CASSQSPLLVTYEQYF.

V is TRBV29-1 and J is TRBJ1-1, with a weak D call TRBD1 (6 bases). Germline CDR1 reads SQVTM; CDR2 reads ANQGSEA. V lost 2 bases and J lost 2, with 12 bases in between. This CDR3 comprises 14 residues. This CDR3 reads CSVEMARGNTEAFF. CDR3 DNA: TGCAGCGTTGAAATGGCCAGGGGTAACACTGAAGCTTTCTTT.

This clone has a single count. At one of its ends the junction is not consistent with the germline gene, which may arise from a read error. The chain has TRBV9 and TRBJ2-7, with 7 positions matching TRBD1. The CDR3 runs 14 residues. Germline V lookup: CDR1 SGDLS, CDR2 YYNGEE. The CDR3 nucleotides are TGTGCCAGCAACGTAATCGGGGACAGTTACGAGCAGTACTTC. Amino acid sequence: CASNVIGDSYEQYF.

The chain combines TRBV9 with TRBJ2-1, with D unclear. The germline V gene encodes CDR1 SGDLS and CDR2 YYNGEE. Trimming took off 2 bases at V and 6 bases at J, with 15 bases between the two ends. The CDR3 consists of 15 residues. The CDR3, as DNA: TGTGCCAGCAGCGTTGCGGTAGCACGATCCAATGAGCAGTTCTTC. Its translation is CASSVAVARSNEQFF.

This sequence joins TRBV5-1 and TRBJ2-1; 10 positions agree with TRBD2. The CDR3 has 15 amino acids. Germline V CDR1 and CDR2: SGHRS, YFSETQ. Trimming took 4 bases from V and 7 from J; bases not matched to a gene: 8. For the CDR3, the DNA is TGCGCCAGCAGCCCAGAGCGGGGGGGCTGGAATGAGCAGTTCTTC. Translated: CASSPERGGWNEQFF.

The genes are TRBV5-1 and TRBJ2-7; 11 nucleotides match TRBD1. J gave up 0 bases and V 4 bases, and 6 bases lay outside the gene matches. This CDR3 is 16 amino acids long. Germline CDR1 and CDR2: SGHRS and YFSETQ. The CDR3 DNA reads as TGCGCCAGCAGCGCTACCGGGACAGGGGGCTCCTACGAGCAGTACTTC. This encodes CASSATGTGGSYEQYF.

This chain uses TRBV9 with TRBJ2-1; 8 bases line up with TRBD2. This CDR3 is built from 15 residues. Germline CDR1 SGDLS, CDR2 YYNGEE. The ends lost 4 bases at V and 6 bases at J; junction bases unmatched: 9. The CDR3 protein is CASSLSSGPTNEQFF. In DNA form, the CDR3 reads TGTGCCAGCAGCCTTTCTAGCGGGCCTACCAATGAGCAGTTCTTC.

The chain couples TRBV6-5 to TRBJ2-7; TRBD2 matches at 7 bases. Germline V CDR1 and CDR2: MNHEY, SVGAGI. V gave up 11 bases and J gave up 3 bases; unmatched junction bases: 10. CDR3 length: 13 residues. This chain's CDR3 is CAGKPGGIYEQYF. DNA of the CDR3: TGTGCCGGCAAGCCCGGGGGGATCTACGAGCAGTACTTC.

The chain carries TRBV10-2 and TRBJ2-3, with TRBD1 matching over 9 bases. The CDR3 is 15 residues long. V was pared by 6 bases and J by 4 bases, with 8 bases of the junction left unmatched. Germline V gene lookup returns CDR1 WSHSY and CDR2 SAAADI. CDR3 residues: CASSLGQGYADTQYF. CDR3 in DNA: TGCGCCAGCAGCCTGGGACAGGGTTATGCAGATACGCAGTATTTT.

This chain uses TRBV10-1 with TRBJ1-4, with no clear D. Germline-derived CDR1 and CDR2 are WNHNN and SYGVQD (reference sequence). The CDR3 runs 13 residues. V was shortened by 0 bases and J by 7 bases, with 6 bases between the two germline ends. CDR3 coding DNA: TGCGCCAGCAGTGAGTCTGGCCGTGAAAAACTGTTTTTT. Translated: CASSESGREKLFF.

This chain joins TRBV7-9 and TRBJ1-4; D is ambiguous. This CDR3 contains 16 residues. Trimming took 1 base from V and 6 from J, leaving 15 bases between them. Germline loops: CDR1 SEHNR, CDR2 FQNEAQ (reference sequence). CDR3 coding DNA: TGTGCCAGCAGCTTAGGTAGCACTGAGACCTATGAAAAACTGTTTTTT. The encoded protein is CASSLGSTETYEKLFF.

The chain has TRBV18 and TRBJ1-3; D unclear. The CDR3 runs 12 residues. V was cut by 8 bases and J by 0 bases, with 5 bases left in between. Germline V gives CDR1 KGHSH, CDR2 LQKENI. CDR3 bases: TGTGCCAGCGACAACTCTGGAAACACCATATATTTT. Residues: CASDNSGNTIYF.